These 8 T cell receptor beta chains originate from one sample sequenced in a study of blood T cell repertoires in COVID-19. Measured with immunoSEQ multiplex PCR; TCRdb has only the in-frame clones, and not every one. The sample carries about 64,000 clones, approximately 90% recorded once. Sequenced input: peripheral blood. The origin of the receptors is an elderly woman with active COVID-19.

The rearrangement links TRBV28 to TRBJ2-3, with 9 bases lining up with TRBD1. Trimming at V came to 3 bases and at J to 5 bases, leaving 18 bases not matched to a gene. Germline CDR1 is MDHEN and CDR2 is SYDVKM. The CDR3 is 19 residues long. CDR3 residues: CASSFETGTGNAHEDTQYF. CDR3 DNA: TGTGCCAGCAGTTTCGAAACCGGGACAGGGAATGCCCATGAAGATACGCAGTATTTT. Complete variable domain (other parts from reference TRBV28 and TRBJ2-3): DVKVTQSSRYLVKRTGEKVFLECVQDMDHENMFWYRQDPGLGLRLIYFSYDVKMKEKGDIPEGYSVSREKKERFSLILESASTNQTSMYLCASSFETGTGNAHEDTQYFGPGTRLTVL.

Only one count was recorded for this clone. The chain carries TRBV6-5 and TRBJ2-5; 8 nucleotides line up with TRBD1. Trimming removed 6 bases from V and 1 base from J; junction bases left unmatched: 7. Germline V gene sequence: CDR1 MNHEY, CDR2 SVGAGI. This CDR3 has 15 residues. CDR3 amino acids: CASRADRAFQETQYF. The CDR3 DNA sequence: TGTGCCAGCAGGGCGGACAGGGCTTTCCAAGAGACCCAGTACTTC.

For the CDR3, the DNA is TGTGCCAGCAGTCGGAGTGGACAGGTCAGCACAGATACGCAGTATTTT. Its protein is CASSRSGQVSTDTQYF. The chain employs TRBV6-2 or TRBV6-3 and TRBJ2-3, with 7 bases fitting TRBD1. Germline lookup yields CDR1 MNHEY and CDR2 SVGEGT. The CDR3 spans 16 residues. Unmatched junction bases numbered 8, after V lost 5 bases and J lost 0 bases.

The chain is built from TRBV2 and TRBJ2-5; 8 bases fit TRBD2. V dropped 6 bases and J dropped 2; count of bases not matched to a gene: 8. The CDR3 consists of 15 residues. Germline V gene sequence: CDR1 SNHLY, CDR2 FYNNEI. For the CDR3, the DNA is TGTGCCAGCAGCCAGACTAGCGAGCTTCAAGAGACCCAGTACTTC. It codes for CASSQTSELQETQYF.

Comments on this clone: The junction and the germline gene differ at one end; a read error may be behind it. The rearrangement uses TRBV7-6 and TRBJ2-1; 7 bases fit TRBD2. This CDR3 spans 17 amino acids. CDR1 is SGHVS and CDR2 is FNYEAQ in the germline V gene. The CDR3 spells CAGSSYPLAVSYNEQFF. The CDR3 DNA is TGTGCCGGCAGCTCCTATCCCCTAGCGGTCTCCTACAATGAGCAGTTCTTC.

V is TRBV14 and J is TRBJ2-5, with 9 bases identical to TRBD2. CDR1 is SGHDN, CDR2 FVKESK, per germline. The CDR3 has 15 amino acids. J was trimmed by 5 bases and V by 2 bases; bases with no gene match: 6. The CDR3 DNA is TGTGCCAGCAGCCAATACCATAGCGGGAGTGAGACCCAGTACTTC. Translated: CASSQYHSGSETQYF.

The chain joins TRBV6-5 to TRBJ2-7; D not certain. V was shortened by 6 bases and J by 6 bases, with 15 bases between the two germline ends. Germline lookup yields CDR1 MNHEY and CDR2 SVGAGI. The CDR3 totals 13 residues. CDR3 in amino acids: CASSQTLAVEQYF. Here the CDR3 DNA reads TGTGCCAGCAGCCAAACCTTAGCTGTCGAGCAGTACTTC.

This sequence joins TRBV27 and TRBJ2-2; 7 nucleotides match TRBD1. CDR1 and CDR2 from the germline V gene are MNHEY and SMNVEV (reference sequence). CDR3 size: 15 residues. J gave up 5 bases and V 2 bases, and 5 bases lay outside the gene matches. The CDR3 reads CASSLLGGLTGELFF. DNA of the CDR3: TGTGCCAGCAGTTTACTAGGGGGCTTGACCGGGGAGCTGTTTTTT.